This TCR beta chain was recorded in a study of shared clonotypes between healthy human individuals. CDR3 length: 12 amino acids. Germline V gene data show CDR1 as MDHEN and CDR2 as SYDVKM. Deletions cut 4 bases from V and 5 bases from J, with 9 bases between. This clone was detected ten times or more. TCRdb's copy holds only in-frame clones and misses some; the assay was immunoSEQ multiplex PCR. The table records around 500,000 clones, approximately 80% of them present only once. The clonotype comes from a woman between 35 and 50 years old in good health. Some clones in this sample may be carry-over from other donors' samples. The sequenced sample consisted of PBMCs. The J gene is TRBJ2-7, the V gene TRBV28; a weak D match, TRBD1 (6 bases). The DNA for the CDR3 is TGTGCCAGCAGTTCAAACAGGGACGAGCAGTACTTC. It codes for CASSSNRDEQYF.